Listed below are T cell receptor beta chains from one sample, sequenced in a study of control samples from healthy donors and cancer patients. TCRdb keeps only in-frame clones here, not all; method: immunoSEQ multiplex PCR. The sample has under 200,000 clones, roughly 94% seen once; the top ten hold about 9.3%. The sequencing input was blood. All receptors come from a woman aged 40 to 50 in good health. Each CDR3 is given with its conserved first and last residue. D genes are given only for firm matches. Size is stated for part of the rows, as once, few or many counts, or as a class when the clone is expanded.

abundance	v_gene	j_gene	d_gene	CDR3nt	CDR3aa
.	TRBV2	TRBJ2-1	TRBD1	TGTGCCAGCAGTGAAGTTGCTACAGGGGTATACAATGAGCAGTTCTTC	CASSEVATGVYNEQFF
.	TRBV9	TRBJ1-5	.	TGTGCCAGCAGCGTAGGGTCCGGCAATCAGCCCCAGCATTTT	CASSVGSGNQPQHF
.	TRBV9	TRBJ1-6	.	TGTGCCAGCAGCGCCGATACAGGGAATTCACCCCTCCACTTT	CASSADTGNSPLHF
.	TRBV21-1	TRBJ1-2	.	TGTGCCAGCAGCAATGTTAGTCGCGGGGGAGTGAACTATGGCTACACCTTC	CASSNVSRGGVNYGYTF
.	TRBV23-1	TRBJ2-7	.	TGCGCCAGCAGTCAGACCCGGGTCAGCATAGAATACGAGCAGTACTTC	CASSQTRVSIEYEQYF
.	TRBV5-5	TRBJ1-2	.	TGTGCCAGCAGCTTGGCCGGGATGGCTAACTATGGCTACACCTTC	CASSLAGMANYGYTF
.	TRBV7-2	TRBJ2-5	.	TGTGCCAGCAGCCTAAAAGAGATCCAGTACTTC	CASSLKEIQYF
.	TRBV5-1	TRBJ1-6	.	TGCGCCAGCACACTGGCGGATAATTCACCCCTCCACTTT	CASTLADNSPLHF
.	TRBV29-1	TRBJ2-2	.	TGCAGCGTTGAACAAGGCACCGGGGAGCTGTTTTTT	CSVEQGTGELFF
.	TRBV27	TRBJ2-3	.	TGTGCCAGCAGTCCGCGACTCACAGATACGCAGTATTTT	CASSPRLTDTQYF
once	TRBV11-2	TRBJ2-1	TRBD1	TGTGCCAGCAGCCCCACAGGGGGCAATGAGCAGTTCTTC	CASSPTGGNEQFF
.	TRBV5-6	TRBJ1-6	.	TGTGCCAGCAGCTTGTTGGACCGACCCTTGGCGACCCTCCACTTT	CASSLLDRPLATLHF
.	TRBV12-3/TRBV12-4	TRBJ1-2	.	TGTGCCAGCAGTTTAGGACCCGAGGGTGGCTACACCTTC	CASSLGPEGGYTF
.	TRBV2	TRBJ2-7	.	TGTGCCAGCAGTGATTGGCCGGGCCCCTACGAGCAGTACTTC	CASSDWPGPYEQYF
.	TRBV30	TRBJ1-1	.	TGTGCCTGGAGTTGGGCAGACATGAACACTGAAGCTTTCTTT	CAWSWADMNTEAFF
.	TRBV20-1	TRBJ2-7	.	TGCAGTGCTAGAGTGGGGGAAGAGCAGTACTTC	CSARVGEEQYF
.	TRBV4-3	TRBJ2-1	TRBD2	TGCGCCAGCAGCCAAGATATGGCGGGAGGGCTGCTTTCCTACAATGAGCAGTTCTTC	CASSQDMAGGLLSYNEQFF
.	TRBV5-6	TRBJ2-7	TRBD2	TGTGCCAGCAGCCCGCGACTAGCGGGGGCCTTTAGGGACGAGCAGTACTTC	CASSPRLAGAFRDEQYF
.	TRBV7-2	TRBJ1-2	.	TGTGCCAGCAGCTTAGCGCTAAGGGGGTATGGCTACACCTTC	CASSLALRGYGYTF
.	TRBV6-1	TRBJ2-2	.	TGTGCCAGCAGTGAACTGCAGGGGAACACCGGGGAGCTGTTTTTT	CASSELQGNTGELFF